This T cell receptor (beta chain) was sequenced for a study of Ad26.COV2.S vaccination and SARS-CoV-2 variants. Study context: The donor belonged to the COV1001 Ad26.COV2.S trial arm.

Treatment denoted: some 20 received Ad26.COV2.S at low or high dose, single or two shots; about 5 received placebo; per-sample allocation not given. Samples analyzed were those drawn on day 63 after the first vaccine or placebo injection. Generated by immunoSEQ multiplex PCR, the TCRdb table keeps only in-frame clones and is missing some. The table lists 300,000 to 400,000 clones, 86% of them singletons. Source: peripheral blood, taken in a trial of Ad26.COV2.S vaccine versus placebo. This receptor was taken from a person aged 18-65 years who received the Ad26.COV2.S COVID-19 vaccine or a placebo.

The CDR3 here is CASKPGPQAGANVLTF. CDR3 DNA sequence: TGCGCCAGCAAACCGGGCCCCCAGGCTGGGGCCAACGTCCTGACTTTC. The chain uses TRBV4-3 and TRBJ2-6; D unclear. Germline values: CDR1 LGHNA, CDR2 YSLEER. The CDR3 is 16 amino acids. The ends were cut back, 7 bases at V and 2 bases at J, with 15 bases in the middle.